This T cell receptor beta chain was sequenced for a study of CD8+ T cells in alopecia areata (dated by TCRdb to between 2017 and 2018). In terms of the full investigation: Treated patients were enrolled in an open-label pilot trial of oral tofacitinib, 5 to 10 mg twice daily, for moderate-to-severe alopecia areata. Patients stayed on tofacitinib for 6 to 18 months and then had 6 months of follow-up off drug so that delayed response and recurrence could be assessed. The study used high-throughput TCRbeta sequencing to examine T cell clonal expansion in alopecia areata, in both the C3H/HeJ mouse model and human patients. Scalp tissue and sorted CD4+ and CD8+ peripheral blood T cells from patchy and totalis/universalis alopecia areata patients and from healthy controls were covered by human TCRbeta sequencing. Tofacitinib-treated patients had biopsies at baseline and at 4 and 24 weeks of treatment, with a later scalp biopsy in several patients. Scalp clonality was compared among normal scalp (n=4), patchy alopecia areata scalp (n=8), and alopecia totalis/universalis scalp (n=8). RNA came from the PAXgene miRNA kit for fixed scalp, the miRNeasy kit for PBMCs, and the RNeasy kit for mouse skin. TCRbeta CDR3 regions were amplified by immunoSEQ multiplex PCR with 35 Vbeta forward and 13 Jbeta reverse primers. Study-wide conclusions, independent of this receptor: Shared TCR sequences between patients were less evident than in mice, which may be partly attributable to HLA diversity in the patient population. Lesional scalp, especially in alopecia totalis/universalis, showed higher clonality and more expanded CD8+ clones than normal scalp, suggesting antigenic drive. Unlike mouse skin, which is dominated by gammadelta T cells, normal human skin has resident alphabeta T cells that are also sequenced, and this complicates analysis of the scalp TCR repertoire.

The CDR3, cysteine through phenylalanine, is 13 amino acids long. Just CDR3 DNA is preserved here, 39 bases in frame from base 1. Looking up the germline V gene yields CDR1 SQVTM and CDR2 ANQGSEA. Germline trimming amounts to 6 bases on V and 5 bases on J, with 10 as the count of junction bases outside the gene matches. Peripheral blood and lesional scalp punch biopsies were obtained from patients with alopecia areata. PBMCs were separated by density centrifugation and stained for CD3, CD4 and CD8, after which CD4+ and CD8+ T cells were sorted on a FACSAria. Libraries were constructed by the immunoSEQ multiplex PCR assay. To provide template for TCR sequencing, every sample had RNA extracted and reverse transcribed into cDNA. SuperScript III was used to make first-strand cDNA, primed with a 2:1 mix of oligo-dT and random hexamers. Amplification bias was assessed with a synthetic immune receptor repertoire, and residual bias was removed computationally. In the source study's methods: Raw reads were preprocessed for error removal, and CDR3 was defined according to IMGT conventions as running from the conserved cysteine to phenylalanine. Clonality was calculated as 1 minus Shannon entropy normalized by log2 of the number of productive unique TCRs. Whether each scalp clone was CD4 or CD8 was inferred by checking scalp TCRbeta sequences against the CD4 and CD8 repertoires from sorted blood. TCRdb obtained this table from immuneACCESS and retained in-frame rearrangements with V and J assigned. These tables miss some clones; where compared with another copy, unresolved V genes account for less than half of the shortfall, and the remainder is unexplained. D and trimming come from the DNA, and the V and J calls and clone size come from that table. Recorded for this sample are 110,000 or so clones; more than 30% of them occurred a single time. The ten largest clonotypes hold 3.1% of the sample.

This clone has a handful of counts. Its antigen has not been determined. One base away there is no much larger clone; base qualities are not given. The chain is made from TRBV29-1 and TRBJ2-7; the central 7 bases match TRBD1. The TCR sequence derives from a human donor with alopecia areata. Sequences were obtained from CD4+ T cells sorted from blood. CDR3 loop: CSVTPGQWDEQYF. The nucleotide sequence reads TGCAGCGTAACGCCGGGACAGTGGGACGAGCAGTACTTC.